These T cell receptor beta chains were read from a single sample in a study of T cells in Graves' hyperthyroidism and ophthalmopathy. TCRdb processed the multiplex PCR reads anew with MiXCR; each CDR3 protein has one entry. The data show hundreds of thousands of distinct CDR3 sequences, with approximately 15% seen just once and more than 5% held by the top ten. The sequenced material came from blood. The receptor set was obtained from a woman aged 25 to 45 with Graves' hyperthyroidism that later progressed to Graves' ophthalmopathy. The CDR3 runs from the conserved cysteine through the conserved F or W. A D gene is named only where the DNA matches it firmly. Expanded clones get a size class; other rows say once, few or many, or leave the size out.

V gene	D gene	clone size	J gene	CDR3 protein	CDR3 DNA
TRBV7-9	TRBD1	many	TRBJ2-7	CASSPTLGDRGGEQYF	TGTGCCAGCAGCCCTACCCTCGGAGACAGGGGCGGCGAGCAGTACTTC
TRBV6-5	NA	few	TRBJ1-4	CASSYSSTGYEKLFF	TGTGCCAGCAGTTACTCGAGTACCGGGTACGAAAAACTGTTTTTT
TRBV20-1	NA	NA	TRBJ2-1	CSALDDLSPEQFF	TGCAGTGCTTTGGACGATTTATCGCCTGAGCAGTTCTTC
TRBV12-3/TRBV12-4	NA	few	TRBJ1-3	CASSLGSSGGNTIYF	TGTGCCAGCAGTTTAGGGTCCTCTGGAGGAAACACCATATATTTT
TRBV10-3	NA	many	TRBJ1-3	CAISPDGNTIYF	TGTGCCATCAGTCCGGACGGAAACACCATATATTTT
TRBV12-3/TRBV12-4	NA	many	TRBJ1-5	CASTQWGNSNQPQHF	TGTGCCAGCACCCAGTGGGGAAATAGCAATCAGCCCCAGCATTTT
TRBV27	NA	many	TRBJ1-2	CASSRGTANGYTF	TGTGCCAGCAGTCGCGGGACGGCTAATGGCTACACCTTC
TRBV29-1	NA	NA	TRBJ2-2	CSVEDPGELFF	TGCAGCGTTGAAGATCCCGGGGAGCTGTTTTTT
TRBV7-3	NA	few	TRBJ1-1	CASSLFPGGNTEAFF	TGTGCCAGCAGCTTATTTCCGGGAGGGAACACTGAAGCTTTCTTT
TRBV24-1	NA	many	TRBJ2-3	CATSDFGRSTDTQYF	TGTGCCACCAGTGACTTCGGAAGGAGCACAGATACGCAGTATTTT
TRBV28	NA	NA	TRBJ2-5	CASSTGPGETQYF	TGTGCCAGTAGTACCGGGCCGGGGGAGACCCAGTACTTC
TRBV3-1	NA	NA	TRBJ1-1	CASTPSGRGTEAFF	TGTGCCAGCACCCCATCGGGGAGGGGAACTGAAGCTTTCTTT
TRBV18	NA	many	TRBJ2-1	CASSPRDFNNEQFF	TGTGCCAGCTCACCACGCGACTTCAACAATGAGCAGTTCTTC
TRBV20-1	NA	NA	TRBJ2-5	CSAGDQFQETQYF	TGCAGTGCTGGAGATCAATTTCAAGAGACCCAGTACTTC
TRBV12-3/TRBV12-4	NA	many	TRBJ1-6	CASSSGLLFSPLHF	TGTGCCAGCAGTTCGGGTCTACTATTTTCACCCCTCCACTTT
TRBV6-1	TRBD2	many	TRBJ2-3	CASSELRLAASTDTQYF	TGTGCCAGCAGTGAGTTGAGACTAGCAGCTAGCACAGATACGCAGTATTTT
TRBV6-2/TRBV6-3	TRBD2	many	TRBJ2-1	CASSYRLASYNEQFF	TGTGCCAGCAGTTATAGACTAGCATCCTACAATGAGCAGTTCTTC
TRBV7-9	NA	few	TRBJ1-2	CASSSRVTLVARGGYTF	TGTGCCAGCAGCTCCCGCGTGACATTAGTGGCTCGAGGAGGCTACACCTTC
TRBV3-1	TRBD1	many	TRBJ2-5	CASSPGQGPQETQYF	TGTGCCAGCAGCCCGGGACAGGGACCCCAAGAGACCCAGTACTTC
TRBV7-3	NA	many	TRBJ2-1	CASSLTGLPGNEQFF	TGTGCCAGCAGCTTAACGGGACTCCCTGGCAATGAGCAGTTCTTC
TRBV20-1	TRBD2	NA	TRBJ2-3	CSARGVAGGWTDTQYF	TGCAGTGCTAGAGGAGTAGCGGGAGGTTGGACAGATACGCAGTATTTT
TRBV15	NA	many	TRBJ1-3	CATSRDRGRGRNTIYF	TGTGCCACCAGCAGAGATCGGGGACGGGGGAGAAACACCATATATTTT
TRBV7-2	NA	many	TRBJ2-4	CASSPRGGNIQYF	TGTGCCAGCAGCCCCCGAGGGGGAAACATTCAGTACTTC
TRBV28	NA	many	TRBJ1-4	CASSSGAQNEKLFF	TGTGCCAGCAGCTCGGGGGCCCAAAATGAAAAACTGTTTTTT
TRBV11-2	NA	NA	TRBJ2-6	CASRGSGDGKSGANVLTF	TGTGCCAGCAGGGGTTCAGGGGACGGAAAATCTGGGGCCAACGTCCTGACTTTC
TRBV6-5	TRBD1	NA	TRBJ2-7	CASSYSDRGHEQYF	TGTGCCAGCAGTTACTCGGACAGGGGCCACGAGCAGTACTTC
TRBV28	TRBD1	NA	TRBJ1-5	CASSLSDRGSQPQHF	TGTGCCAGCAGTTTATCGGACAGGGGAAGTCAGCCCCAGCATTTT